Presented here are 19 T cell receptor beta chains from one specimen sequenced in a study of cytomegalovirus exposure and HLA in healthy donors. A multiplex PCR was run with 60 Vbeta primers and 13 Jbeta primers. TCRdb keeps only in-frame clones here, not all; method: immunoSEQ multiplex PCR. The profile covers 150,000 or so clones, with more than 60% appearing a single time and about 7.7% taken by the ten largest. The sequencing input was PBMCs. The receptors shown here come from a middle-aged woman in good health and CMV-seropositive.

J is TRBJ1-1 and V is TRBV6-1, with 7 bases that match TRBD1. Germline CDR1 is MNHNS and CDR2 is SASEGT. CDR3 length: 14 residues. V gave up 5 bases and J gave up 4 bases; unmatched junction bases: 7. The CDR3 bases are TGTGCCAGCAGTCCCGGGACAGAATTCACTGAAGCTTTCTTT. This gives the protein CASSPGTEFTEAFF.

The rearrangement uses TRBV10-3 and TRBJ1-1; D unclear. Germline CDR1 reads ENHRY; CDR2 reads SYGVKD. Trimming took off 8 bases at V and 1 base at J, with 5 bases between the two ends. This CDR3 has 11 residues. CDR3 sequence reads: CAIVRNTEAFF. The CDR3, as DNA: TGTGCCATCGTTCGGAACACTGAAGCTTTCTTT.

The chain has TRBV29-1 and TRBJ2-4, with D possibly TRBD1 on 6 matching bases. The CDR3 is 12 residues long. Trimming shortened V by 7 bases and J by 8 bases, and 15 bases separated the two germline ends. CDR1 is SQVTM, CDR2 ANQGSEA, per germline. Here the CDR3 DNA reads TGCAGCGCCCGGCCAGGGGATGACATTCAGTACTTC. It codes for CSARPGDDIQYF.

J is TRBJ1-5 and V is TRBV6-6; a possible D gene is TRBD1 (5 bases). The germline V gene has CDR1 MNHNY and CDR2 SVGAGI (reference sequence). V lost 7 bases and J lost 7, with 11 bases in between. The CDR3 totals 12 residues. CDR3 sequence (DNA): TGTGCCAGCACAGGGTACGGACAGCCCCAGCATTTT. Its protein product is CASTGYGQPQHF.

The rearrangement joins TRBV6-5 to TRBJ2-7, with 9 positions matching TRBD1. The trim removed 6 bases at V and 7 bases at J, leaving 10 bases unmatched. The germline V gene encodes CDR1 MNHEY and CDR2 SVGAGI. The CDR3 has 14 residues. In DNA, the CDR3 is TGTGCCAGCAGACCCCGGGACAGGGTAGGGGAGCAGTACTTC. It encodes CASRPRDRVGEQYF.

This clone was counted a single time. This sequence joins TRBV18 and TRBJ1-1, with D maybe TRBD1 (5 bases). The V gene lost 5 bases and the J gene lost 1 base, with 8 bases spanning the gap. Germline V lookup: CDR1 KGHSH, CDR2 LQKENI. This CDR3 region has 13 residues. The CDR3 DNA sequence: TGTGCCAGCTCAGCCGGACAGAACACTGAAGCTTTCTTT. Translated: CASSAGQNTEAFF.

The rearrangement uses TRBV13 and TRBJ2-7; possible D gene TRBD2, 7 bases. This CDR3 comprises 16 residues. The V gene lost 6 bases and the J gene lost 0 bases, with 18 bases spanning the gap. Germline V gene data show CDR1 as PRHDT and CDR2 as FYEKMQ (reference sequence). This CDR3 is CASSPGRTASSYEQYF. CDR3 DNA: TGTGCCAGCAGTCCCGGGAGGACAGCGAGCTCCTACGAGCAGTACTTC.

A word on this clone: Because the CDR3's place on the DNA is in doubt, the DNA is left out and the CDR3 is given as listed by TCRdb. The rearrangement links TRBV19 to TRBJ1-1; the table's D call, TRBD1, was not checked against the DNA. The germline CDR1 and CDR2 sequences are LNHDA and SQIVND (reference sequence). The CDR3 is 16 residues long, ends included. CDR3 protein: CASSISAPGDVTEAFF.

The chain uses TRBV6-1 and TRBJ2-1, with 11 nucleotides matching TRBD2. CDR1 MNHNS and CDR2 SASEGT come from the germline V gene. The ends lost 0 bases at V and 8 bases at J; junction bases unmatched: 6. The length of the CDR3 is 16 residues. CDR3 bases: TGTGCCAGCAGTGAAGCTAGCGGGGGGGCCTGGCATGAGCAGTTCTTC. Residues: CASSEASGGAWHEQFF.

The V and J genes are TRBV20-1 and TRBJ2-5; no firm D call. This CDR3 contains 11 residues. Trimming took off 0 bases at V and 8 bases at J, with 7 bases between the two ends. Germline loops: CDR1 DFQATT, CDR2 SNEGSKA (reference sequence). CDR3 nucleotide sequence: TGCAGTGCTAGAGATCCAGGAACCCAGTACTTC. It encodes CSARDPGTQYF.

As concerns this clone: Germline and junction disagree at one end, which may indicate a read error. This chain uses TRBV6-5 with TRBJ1-4; D possibly corresponds to TRBD1 (6 bases). The CDR3 consists of 14 residues. Germline V gene data show CDR1 as MNHEY and CDR2 as SVGAGI. CDR3 loop: CASRKWDNHRAWFF. The CDR3, as DNA: TGTGCCAGCAGGAAGTGGGACAACCATAGGGCGTGGTTCTTT.

The rearrangement joins TRBV5-5 to TRBJ2-7; D unresolved. V was clipped by 4 bases and J by 2 bases, with 13 bases between them. Germline lookup yields CDR1 SGHKS and CDR2 YYEKEE (reference sequence). CDR3 length equals 14 residues. The DNA of the CDR3 is TGTGCCAGCAGCAGTGCCACAGCTACCTACGAGCAGTACTTC. It codes for CASSSATATYEQYF.

This chain joins TRBV6-5 and TRBJ1-5, with 9 bases fitting TRBD1. CDR3 size: 14 residues. CDR1 and CDR2 (germline): MNHEY, SVGAGI. Unmatched junction bases numbered 7, after V lost 9 bases and J lost 4 bases. Here the CDR3 DNA reads TGTGCCAGGGGCTCGGGGACAGGGAATCAGCCCCAGCATTTT. It yields the protein CARGSGTGNQPQHF.

This chain connects TRBV10-3 to TRBJ2-1; 7 bases are a match to TRBD2. V was pared by 10 bases and J by 10 bases, with 7 bases of the junction left unmatched. CDR1 is ENHRY and CDR2 is SYGVKD in the germline V gene. The CDR3 length is 11 residues. This chain's CDR3 is CATGLGEEQFF. The CDR3 nucleotides read TGTGCCACAGGACTAGGCGAGGAGCAGTTCTTC.

The genes are TRBV5-6 and TRBJ1-1; D is perhaps TRBD1 (5 bases). The V end lost 1 base, the J end lost 10 bases, and 11 bases lay between the germline ends. Germline lookup yields CDR1 SGHDT and CDR2 YYEEEE. There are 12 residues in the CDR3. The CDR3: CASSLWGGSAFF. CDR3 sequence (DNA): TGTGCCAGCAGCTTGTGGGGGGGTTCAGCTTTCTTT.

The chain links TRBV10-3 to TRBJ1-1, with D maybe TRBD1 (5 bases). Per the germline V gene, CDR1 is ENHRY and CDR2 is SYGVKD. The CDR3 runs to 14 residues. Trimming pared 6 bases from V and 0 bases from J, leaving 11 bases between. The CDR3 nucleotides are TGTGCCATCAGGGGACGGGAGGTGAACACTGAAGCTTTCTTT. Its translation is CAIRGREVNTEAFF.

The chain links TRBV7-2 to TRBJ2-2; no clear D. CDR3 size: 16 residues. Per germline, CDR1 SGHTA and CDR2 FQGNSA. V was trimmed by 1 base and J by 0 bases, leaving 9 bases between them. CDR3 bases: TGTGCCAGCAGCTTAGAACTCTTCTCGAACACCGGGGAGCTGTTTTTT. Its translation: CASSLELFSNTGELFF.

This clone has at least ten counts. CDR3 residues: CASSDNRGAVEKLFF. For the CDR3, the DNA is TGTGCCAGCAGCGATAACAGGGGCGCGGTTGAAAAACTGTTTTTT. The V call is TRBV7-9, the J call TRBJ1-4, with 7 bases that match TRBD1. Per the germline V gene, CDR1 is SEHNR and CDR2 is FQNEAQ (reference sequence). This CDR3 has 15 residues. With V trimmed by 5 bases and J by 7 bases, 10 bases remained unmatched.

J is TRBJ1-2 and V is TRBV5-6, with 9 positions matching TRBD1. V was clipped by 3 bases and J by 5 bases; unmatched bases: 8. Germline loops: CDR1 SGHDT, CDR2 YYEEEE. The length of the CDR3 is 15 residues. The CDR3 coding sequence is TGTGCCAGCAGCTCTTCCGGGACAGGGAGTTATGGCTACACCTTC. Protein sequence: CASSSSGTGSYGYTF. The whole variable domain, filled in from reference TRBV5-6 and TRBJ1-2, reads DAGVTQSPTHLIKTRGQQVTLRCSPKSGHDTVSWYQQALGQGPQFIFQYYEEEERQRGNFPDRFSGHQFPNYSSELNVNALLLGDSALYLCASSSSGTGSYGYTFGSGTRLTVV.